The 31 T cell receptor beta chains listed next were all sequenced from one sample in a study of blood T cell repertoires in COVID-19. This table comes from immunoSEQ multiplex PCR, and its TCRdb copy is limited to in-frame clones, with some not included. The sample lists a few hundred thousand clones, approximately 89% occurring once. Sequenced: peripheral blood. All receptors derive from a woman aged 50 to 60 with acute or convalescent COVID-19.

The CDR3 loop reads CASTPDQRLNTEAFF. The CDR3 DNA follows: TGTGCCAGCACCCCGGATCAGCGTCTGAACACTGAAGCTTTCTTT. The chain carries TRBV11-2 and TRBJ1-1; D is undetermined. Trimming shortened V by 7 bases and J by 0 bases, and 15 bases separated the two germline ends. The CDR3 covers 15 residues. Germline loops: CDR1 SGHAT, CDR2 FQNNGV.

The CDR3: CASSARLAGVSGNEQFF. The CDR3 nucleotides read TGCGCCAGCAGCGCGAGACTAGCGGGAGTAAGTGGGAATGAGCAGTTCTTC. The chain is built from TRBV5-1 and TRBJ2-1, with 12 bases fitting TRBD2. Germline CDR1 is SGHRS and CDR2 is YFSETQ. The CDR3 contains 17 residues. V shed 4 bases, J shed 7 bases, and the junction held 12 bases outside the gene matches.

V is TRBV7-8 and J is TRBJ2-7; maybe TRBD2 (10 bases). The V and J ends lost 5 bases and 6 bases respectively, with 38 bases between them. The CDR3 loop spans 21 amino acids. Germline CDR1 reads SGHVS; CDR2 reads FQNEAQ. CDR3 amino acids: CASSRVRRDRVQREGRSEQYF. The CDR3 region has the DNA TGTGCCAGCAGCCGAGTCCGCCGGGACAGGGTACAGCGGGAGGGCCGTTCCGAGCAGTACTTC.

The gene calls are TRBV5-4 and TRBJ1-2; 7 nucleotides match TRBD1. Germline loops: CDR1 SGHNT, CDR2 YYREEE (reference sequence). The CDR3 totals 13 residues. J was trimmed by 7 bases and V by 4 bases; bases with no gene match: 7. The DNA of the CDR3 is TGTGCCAGCAGCGAGGACAGGTCGCCTGGCTACACCTTC. Its translation: CASSEDRSPGYTF. Full variable domain (outside the CDR3, taken from reference TRBV5-4 and TRBJ1-2): ETGVTQSPTHLIKTRGQQVTLRCSSQSGHNTVSWYQQALGQGPQFIFQYYREEENGRGNFPPRFSGLQFPNYSSELNVNALELDDSALYLCASSEDRSPGYTFGSGTRLTVV.

The V call is TRBV25-1, the J call TRBJ1-2; 11 positions agree with TRBD1. Germline assignment: CDR1 MGHDK and CDR2 SYGVNS. V shed 3 bases and J 2 bases; nucleotides not matched to a gene: 5. The CDR3 runs 16 residues. The CDR3 reads CASSEPGTGGNYGYTF. The CDR3 nucleotides are TGTGCCAGCAGTGAGCCCGGGACAGGGGGAAACTATGGCTACACCTTC.

The chain combines TRBV5-5 with TRBJ2-3, with 11 bases aligning to TRBD1. The CDR3 consists of 18 residues. CDR1 is SGHKS and CDR2 is YYEKEE in the germline V gene (reference sequence). Trimming removed 1 base from V and 1 base from J; junction bases left unmatched: 8. The CDR3: CASSLTLRTGGGTDTQYF. CDR3 coding DNA: TGTGCCAGCAGCTTGACCCTCCGGACAGGGGGCGGCACAGATACGCAGTATTTT.

This chain links TRBV30 with TRBJ2-3; TRBD2 is a possible D gene (6 bases). From germline, CDR1 is GTSNPN and CDR2 SVGIG (reference sequence). The CDR3 consists of 13 residues. The V and J ends lost 5 bases and 3 bases respectively, with 12 bases between them. The CDR3: CAWDPGTTDTQYF. In DNA form, the CDR3 reads TGTGCCTGGGACCCCGGGACTACAGATACGCAGTATTTT.

This clone was recorded once. The chain employs TRBV24-1 and TRBJ2-1, with 12 positions matching TRBD2. The trim removed 3 bases at V and 6 bases at J, leaving 11 bases unmatched. Germline V gene lookup returns CDR1 KGHDR and CDR2 SFDVKD. The CDR3 has 18 amino acids. DNA for the CDR3: TGTGCCACCAGTGATCCCCTAAAGACTAGCGGGAGTATCAATGAGCAGTTCTTC. Protein sequence: CATSDPLKTSGSINEQFF.

The gene calls are TRBV2 and TRBJ2-6; a possible D gene is TRBD1 (5 bases). Deletions cut 7 bases from V and 2 bases from J, with 15 bases between. The V gene's germline CDR1 is SNHLY and CDR2 FYNNEI. This CDR3 contains 16 residues. The CDR3 nucleotides read TGTGCCAGCAAGTGGACAAAAGGGGCTGGGGCCAACGTCCTGACTTTC. This sequence encodes CASKWTKGAGANVLTF.

For the CDR3, the DNA is TGTGCCAGCAGCGACCGTTGGACTAGCGACAGTGAGCAGTTCTTC. Its protein is CASSDRWTSDSEQFF. This chain connects TRBV11-2 to TRBJ2-1, with 9 positions matching TRBD2. Germline V gives CDR1 SGHAT, CDR2 FQNNGV. This CDR3 spans 15 amino acids. V dropped 5 bases and J dropped 9; count of bases not matched to a gene: 11.

V and J are TRBV9 and TRBJ2-7, with a weak D call TRBD1 (5 bases). CDR1 is SGDLS, CDR2 YYNGEE, per germline. This CDR3 has 14 residues. V was pared by 0 bases and J by 2 bases, with 9 bases between. CDR3 sequence: CASSVDQGTYEQYF. CDR3 DNA: TGTGCCAGCAGCGTAGATCAGGGAACCTACGAGCAGTACTTC.

The chain links TRBV7-6 to TRBJ1-2; tentative D call: TRBD1 (6 bases). V lost 1 base and J lost 4, with 13 bases in between. Germline V gives CDR1 SGHVS, CDR2 FNYEAQ. CDR3 size: 15 residues. In DNA form, the CDR3 reads TGTGCCAGCAGCTTAGTTGGGGGGGCTGGCTATGGCTACACCTTC. This sequence encodes CASSLVGGAGYGYTF.

The V and J genes are TRBV4-2 and TRBJ2-3; unclear D gene. Germline loops: CDR1 LGHNA, CDR2 YNFKEQ. The V and J ends lost 1 base and 10 bases respectively, with 12 bases between them. The CDR3 length is 13 residues. The CDR3: CASSQVGQMAQYF. In nucleotides, the CDR3 is TGTGCCAGCAGCCAAGTTGGCCAGATGGCGCAGTATTTT.

The rearrangement uses TRBV19 and TRBJ2-7, with 9 bases matching TRBD2. Per the germline V gene, CDR1 is LNHDA and CDR2 is SQIVND (reference sequence). V gave up 4 bases and J gave up 3 bases; unmatched junction bases: 7. CDR3 length: 15 residues. The CDR3 spells CASSNAQTSGYEQYF. The DNA of the CDR3 is TGTGCCAGTAGTAACGCCCAGACTAGCGGCTACGAGCAGTACTTC.

The rearrangement uses TRBV7-8 and TRBJ1-5; D uncertain. V gave up 5 bases and J gave up 4 bases, with 9 bases separating them. CDR1 and CDR2 from the germline V gene are SGHVS and FQNEAQ. There are 13 residues in the CDR3. CDR3 region: CASSSQRNQPQHF. DNA of the CDR3: TGTGCCAGCAGCAGCCAGCGAAATCAGCCCCAGCATTTT.

The V call is TRBV5-1, the J call TRBJ2-1, with D possibly matching TRBD2 (5 bases). The germline gives CDR1 SGHRS, CDR2 YFSETQ. V lost 3 bases, J lost 0 bases, and 10 bases lay in between. There are 15 residues in the CDR3. The DNA for the CDR3 is TGCGCCAGCAGCTGGACTGAGAGCTCCTACAATGAGCAGTTCTTC. It yields the protein CASSWTESSYNEQFF.

The genes are TRBV7-3 and TRBJ2-1; the D gene is possibly TRBD1 (5 bases). The CDR3 sequence is 15 residues long. The V end lost 5 bases, the J end lost 0 bases, and 11 bases lay between the germline ends. CDR1 and CDR2 from the germline V gene are SGHTA and FQGTGA. The CDR3 spells CASSPTASSYNEQFF. For the CDR3, the DNA is TGTGCCAGCAGCCCGACAGCGAGCTCCTACAATGAGCAGTTCTTC.

This clone has only one observation. CDR3 residues: CSVRPLGRSYNEQFF. The CDR3 DNA sequence: TGCAGCGTGCGCCCCCTGGGGCGCTCCTACAATGAGCAGTTCTTC. The rearrangement uses TRBV29-1 and TRBJ2-1, with TRBD1 as a possible D gene (5 bases). This CDR3 is built from 15 residues. V was clipped by 6 bases and J by 0 bases, with 15 bases between them. Germline lookup yields CDR1 SQVTM and CDR2 ANQGSEA.

V is TRBV4-3 and J is TRBJ1-2; perhaps TRBD1 as D (6 bases). Trimming took off 4 bases at V and 3 bases at J, with 9 bases between the two ends. Looked up from germline, CDR1 is LGHNA and CDR2 is YSLEER. This CDR3 has 13 residues. The CDR3 sequence: CASSPDRDYGYTF. CDR3 nucleotides: TGCGCCAGCAGCCCGGACAGAGACTATGGCTACACCTTC.

This chain links TRBV5-1 with TRBJ2-1; 12 nucleotides line up with TRBD2. V gave up 4 bases and J gave up 4 bases; unmatched junction bases: 6. The CDR3 loop spans 16 amino acids. Looked up from germline, CDR1 is SGHRS and CDR2 is YFSETQ. CDR3 in DNA: TGCGCCAGCAGCATGCGGACTAGCGGGGAATACAATGAGCAGTTCTTC. Amino acids: CASSMRTSGEYNEQFF.

This chain joins TRBV19 and TRBJ1-5; D is perhaps TRBD1 (6 bases). CDR3 length: 16 residues. Germline CDR1 and CDR2: LNHDA and SQIVND (reference sequence). Deletions cut 8 bases from V and 3 bases from J, with 20 bases between. The CDR3 DNA reads TGTGCCAGTCTAGGGTGGGACGGACAGATCAATCAGCCCCAGCATTTT. It translates to CASLGWDGQINQPQHF.

The table lists this clone with a count of one. Different DNA sequences within this sample yield the same CDR3. This sequence joins TRBV5-1 and TRBJ2-7, with a tentative D call TRBD1 (6 bases). The germline V gene encodes CDR1 SGHRS and CDR2 YFSETQ. Trimming took 0 bases from V and 3 from J, leaving 13 bases between them. There are 15 residues in the CDR3. The CDR3 here is CASSLGPGENYEQYF. DNA of the CDR3: TGCGCCAGCAGCTTGGGTCCAGGGGAAAACTACGAGCAGTACTTC.

V usage is TRBV27 and J usage is TRBJ2-3, with a tentative D call TRBD2 (5 bases). The CDR3 runs 15 residues. V shed 2 bases and J shed 1 base, with 10 bases lying between them. From germline, CDR1 is MNHEY and CDR2 SMNVEV (reference sequence). In nucleotides, the CDR3 is TGTGCCAGCAGTTTACGGGGTATCGGCACAGATACGCAGTATTTT. This gives the protein CASSLRGIGTDTQYF.

The chain links TRBV5-1 to TRBJ2-3; a possible D gene is TRBD1 (6 bases). CDR3 length: 14 amino acids. With 4 bases removed from V and 0 bases from J, the gap between germline ends came to 9 bases. Germline values: CDR1 SGHRS, CDR2 YFSETQ. The CDR3 nucleotides are TGCGCCAGCAGCGAGGGACATAGCACAGATACGCAGTATTTT. Its translation: CASSEGHSTDTQYF.

This chain links TRBV4-3 with TRBJ2-1; TRBD1 aligns across 7 bases. V trimming: 0 bases; J trimming: 6 bases; junction bases outside the gene matches: 11. Germline loops: CDR1 LGHNA, CDR2 YSLEER. The CDR3 extends over 17 amino acids. The CDR3, as DNA: TGCGCCAGCAGCCAAGATTTTTCAGGGGGATACGGCAATGAGCAGTTCTTC. Its protein product is CASSQDFSGGYGNEQFF.

This chain connects TRBV30 to TRBJ1-2, with D perhaps TRBD1 (6 bases). The CDR3 has 12 residues. CDR1 is GTSNPN and CDR2 is SVGIG in the germline V gene (reference sequence). Trimming took off 3 bases at V and 7 bases at J, with 12 bases between the two ends. The CDR3 loop reads CAWRDSGLGYTF. The CDR3 DNA reads as TGTGCCTGGAGGGACAGTGGCCTTGGCTACACCTTC.

V gene TRBV29-1 combines with J gene TRBJ1-1, with 9 bases identical to TRBD1. CDR3 size: 14 residues. Germline V gene data show CDR1 as SQVTM and CDR2 as ANQGSEA. The V segment lost 4 bases and the J segment 5 bases; nucleotides outside the gene matches: 8. In nucleotides, the CDR3 is TGCAGCGTTGCGGGGGGACAGGGTTATACTGAAGCTTTCTTT. Translation gives CSVAGGQGYTEAFF.

CDR3 amino acids: CASSWGLAGVGEQYF. The CDR3 coding sequence is TGTGCCAGCAGCTGGGGACTAGCGGGAGTCGGGGAGCAGTACTTC. The chain employs TRBV7-6 and TRBJ2-7; the match to TRBD2 covers 14 bases. This CDR3 comprises 15 residues. Unmatched junction bases numbered 6, after V lost 4 bases and J lost 7 bases. The germline V gene has CDR1 SGHVS and CDR2 FNYEAQ.

This chain joins TRBV10-3 and TRBJ1-6; 8 bases are shared with TRBD1. CDR3 size: 17 residues. V was clipped by 2 bases and J by 4 bases; unmatched bases: 7. CDR1 is ENHRY, CDR2 SYGVKD, per germline. The CDR3 is CAISEQGANGYNSPLHF. DNA for the CDR3: TGTGCCATCAGTGAGCAGGGGGCGAACGGATATAATTCACCCCTCCACTTT.

The V gene is TRBV18, the J gene TRBJ2-7, with D possibly TRBD1 on 6 matching bases. In germline, CDR1 is KGHSH, CDR2 LQKENI. This CDR3 region has 14 residues. The germline V and J ends were trimmed by 1 base and 4 bases, with 11 bases remaining between them. The CDR3 region is CASSPRAGEYEQYF. Written as DNA, the CDR3 is TGTGCCAGCTCACCACGCGCAGGGGAGTACGAGCAGTACTTC.

The J gene is TRBJ2-7, the V gene TRBV6-5, with 13 bases identical to TRBD2. This CDR3 comprises 14 residues. In germline, CDR1 is MNHEY, CDR2 SVGAGI. The V gene end was trimmed by 6 bases and the J gene end by 2 bases; junction bases not matched to a gene: 1. CDR3 in DNA: TGTGCCAGCAGGGGACTAGCGGGAACCTACGAGCAGTACTTC. It codes for CASRGLAGTYEQYF.